This T cell receptor (beta chain) came from a study of cytomegalovirus exposure and HLA in healthy donors. Amplification used 60 Vbeta primers and 13 Jbeta primers. Here immunoSEQ multiplex PCR was the method, and the copy in TCRdb shows in-frame clones only, minus some. The table has about 63,000 clones, roughly three quarters seen once; the top ten hold 2.5% to 3.5%. Study outcomes and limitations: Segments of the TCR beta V type were, in most cases, productive about 90% or about 30% of the time in an earlier analysis. Altogether, about 160 TCR beta chains were recorded as cytomegalovirus-associated.

V was pared by 0 bases and J by 6 bases, with 10 bases between. Germline V gives CDR1 SGHRS, CDR2 YFSETQ. The CDR3 length is 14 residues. This clone has only a few counts. Its specificity is unknown. The sequence derives from a woman between 25 and 40 years old in good health and CMV-seronegative. The source material was PBMCs. The chain uses TRBV5-1 and TRBJ2-1; D not certain. This CDR3 reads CASSLAAQVNEQFF. The CDR3 bases are TGCGCCAGCAGCTTGGCCGCACAAGTCAATGAGCAGTTCTTC.